This TCR beta chain comes out of a study of cytomegalovirus exposure and HLA in healthy donors. Findings and caveats of the study: Most subjects had HLA-A and HLA-B alleles reportedly predicted accurately by TCR beta sequences. It was assumed in the presence/absence analyses that sequencing depth was roughly uniform across donors. A later analysis appeared to link common viral pathogens to several of the most significant clusters.

Researchers ran the PCR with 60 Vbeta and 13 Jbeta primers. Using immunoSEQ multiplex PCR, the repertoire was profiled, and TCRdb retains in-frame clones only, with some absent. The data contain some 170,000 clones, 80% of them singletons. On this clone itself: The antigen is not known.

This CDR3 has 15 amino acids. Trimming stripped 5 bases from V and 6 bases from J, with 17 bases between. The germline CDR1 and CDR2 sequences are MNHEY and SVGAGI. The gene calls are TRBV6-5 and TRBJ2-1, with D maybe TRBD1 (6 bases). Specimen: PBMCs. The TCR sequence derives from a man aged 25 to 40 in good health and CMV-seronegative. The CDR3 here is CASSQQGDFSNEQFF. Here the CDR3 DNA reads TGTGCCAGCAGTCAACAGGGTGACTTTTCCAATGAGCAGTTCTTC.